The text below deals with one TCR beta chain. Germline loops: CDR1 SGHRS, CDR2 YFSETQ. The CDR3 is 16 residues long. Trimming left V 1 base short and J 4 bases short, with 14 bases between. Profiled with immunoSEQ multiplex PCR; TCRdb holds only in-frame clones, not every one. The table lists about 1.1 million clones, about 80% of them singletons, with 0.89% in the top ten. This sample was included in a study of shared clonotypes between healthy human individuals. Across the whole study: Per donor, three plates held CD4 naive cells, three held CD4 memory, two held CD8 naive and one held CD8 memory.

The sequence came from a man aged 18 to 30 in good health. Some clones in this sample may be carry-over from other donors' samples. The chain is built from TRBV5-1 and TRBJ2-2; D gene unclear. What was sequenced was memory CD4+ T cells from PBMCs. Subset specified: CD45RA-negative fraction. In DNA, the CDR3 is TGCGCCAGCAGCTTGAATCGAGTGGGTTCCACCGGGGAGCTGTTTTTT. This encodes CASSLNRVGSTGELFF.